Listed here are 27 T cell receptor beta chains from one sample, sequenced in a study of blood T cell repertoires in COVID-19. Using immunoSEQ multiplex PCR, the repertoire was profiled, and TCRdb retains in-frame clones only, with some absent. The data show about 68,000 clones, 75% to 95% seen once. The sample taken for sequencing was peripheral blood. These receptors all come from a woman aged 55-70 years with active COVID-19.

The chain joins TRBV19 to TRBJ1-1; D gene uncertain. CDR3 length: 14 amino acids. V was pared by 3 bases and J by 5 bases, with 13 bases between. Germline lookup yields CDR1 LNHDA and CDR2 SQIVND (reference sequence). The CDR3 region is CASSIAGRRTEAFF. The CDR3 region has the DNA TGTGCCAGTAGTATCGCAGGTCGGAGGACTGAAGCTTTCTTT.

The genes are TRBV7-2 and TRBJ2-2; the D gene is possibly TRBD1 (5 bases). The CDR3 consists of 13 residues. Trimming took 0 bases from V and 6 from J, leaving 5 bases between them. CDR1 and CDR2 (germline): SGHTA, FQGNSA. The CDR3 region has the DNA TGTGCCAGCAGCTTAGCGGGGCCCGGGGAGCTGTTTTTT. Translation: CASSLAGPGELFF.

V and J are TRBV6-5 and TRBJ1-5; 7 nucleotides agree with TRBD1. The V and J ends lost 8 bases and 6 bases, in that order; junction bases with no gene match: 13. The CDR3 has 15 amino acids. Per the germline V gene, CDR1 is MNHEY and CDR2 is SVGAGI. The CDR3 loop reads CASVPNRGGSQPQHF. CDR3 bases: TGTGCCAGCGTACCAAACAGGGGAGGTTCTCAGCCCCAGCATTTT.

The chain is built from TRBV15 and TRBJ1-4; 7 nucleotides agree with TRBD1. CDR3 length: 15 amino acids. The V gene's germline CDR1 is LNHNV and CDR2 YYDKDF (reference sequence). Unmatched junction bases numbered 13, after V lost 9 bases and J lost 6 bases. CDR3 nucleotides: TGTGCCACGCTAAAACTACAGGGGAGAGATGAAAAACTGTTTTTT. The encoded protein is CATLKLQGRDEKLFF.

The rearrangement joins TRBV7-2 to TRBJ2-7; D is perhaps TRBD2 (6 bases). Trimming pared 5 bases from V and 4 bases from J, leaving 12 bases between. Germline CDR1 reads SGHTA; CDR2 reads FQGNSA. The CDR3 loop spans 13 amino acids. CDR3 in amino acids: CASSPGTPYEQYF. The CDR3 coding sequence is TGTGCCAGCAGCCCCGGGACTCCTTACGAGCAGTACTTC. Combining the CDR3 with reference TRBV7-2 and TRBJ2-7 gives the whole variable domain GAGVSQSPSNKVTEKGKDVELRCDPISGHTALYWYRQSLGQGLEFLIYFQGNSAPDKSGLPSDRFSAERTGGSVSTLTIQRTQQEDSAVYLCASSPGTPYEQYFGPGTRLTVT.

This clone was recorded a few times. Here the CDR3 reads CATSDGKDRVVNQPQHF. In DNA, the CDR3 is TGTGCCACCAGTGATGGAAAGGACAGGGTCGTCAATCAGCCCCAGCATTTT. The chain carries TRBV24-1 and TRBJ1-5; 8 bases are shared with TRBD1. There are 17 residues in the CDR3. CDR1 is KGHDR, CDR2 SFDVKD, per germline. J gave up 3 bases and V 3 bases, and 9 bases lay outside the gene matches.

V usage is TRBV7-2 and J usage is TRBJ2-7, with 9 bases lining up with TRBD2. Looked up from germline, CDR1 is SGHTA and CDR2 is FQGNSA. V was pared by 6 bases and J by 2 bases, with 14 bases of the junction left unmatched. The CDR3 is 17 residues long. The CDR3 DNA reads TGTGCCAGCAGGCTAGCGGGGATTAGCGGGAGTGCCTACGAGCAGTACTTC. Translation: CASRLAGISGSAYEQYF.

This sequence joins TRBV19 and TRBJ1-5; D possibly corresponds to TRBD1 (6 bases). V lost 4 bases and J 1 base, leaving 11 bases between the germline ends. CDR3 size: 15 residues. Looked up from germline, CDR1 is LNHDA and CDR2 is SQIVND (reference sequence). This CDR3 reads CASSTGGLSNQPQHF. CDR3 nucleotide sequence: TGTGCCAGTAGTACTGGGGGCTTAAGCAATCAGCCCCAGCATTTT.

The CDR3 DNA follows: TGTGCCAGTAGTACAGGGGTCTACGCCTACGAGCAGTACTTC. This translates into CASSTGVYAYEQYF. V gene TRBV19 combines with J gene TRBJ2-7; tentatively, D is TRBD1 (6 bases). Germline loops: CDR1 LNHDA, CDR2 SQIVND (reference sequence). The CDR3 covers 14 residues. The ends were cut back, 4 bases at V and 2 bases at J, with 12 bases in the middle.

J is TRBJ2-6 and V is TRBV5-4, with a tentative D call TRBD1 (6 bases). The V gene lost 4 bases and the J gene lost 0 bases, with 11 bases spanning the gap. CDR3 length: 16 amino acids. Per germline, CDR1 SGHNT and CDR2 YYREEE (reference sequence). CDR3 amino acids: CASSGQRNSGANVLTF. The CDR3, as DNA: TGTGCCAGCAGCGGACAGAGAAACTCTGGGGCCAACGTCCTGACTTTC.

The CDR3 sequence: CASSRRTGPSSGANVLTF. For the CDR3, the DNA is TGTGCCAGCAGTCGCCGGACAGGCCCTAGCTCTGGGGCCAACGTCCTGACTTTC. The V gene is TRBV27, the J gene TRBJ2-6; 7 bases fit TRBD1. Germline CDR1 reads MNHEY; CDR2 reads SMNVEV (reference sequence). The CDR3 extends over 18 amino acids. The ends lost 5 bases at V and 0 bases at J; junction bases unmatched: 10.

The CDR3 region is CASSVGLLDNEQFF. The CDR3 nucleotides read TGTGCCAGCAGTGTGGGACTCCTGGACAATGAGCAGTTCTTC. The gene calls are TRBV2 and TRBJ2-1; tentative D call: TRBD2 (6 bases). V dropped 4 bases and J dropped 5 bases, with 12 bases sitting between them. The germline gives CDR1 SNHLY, CDR2 FYNNEI. The CDR3 runs 14 residues.

The V call is TRBV6-5, the J call TRBJ2-1; the D is unclear. Germline V gives CDR1 MNHEY, CDR2 SVGAGI. The CDR3 covers 16 residues. The ends were cut back, 0 bases at V and 6 bases at J, with 15 bases in the middle. This chain's CDR3 is CASSYSGQPRPNEQFF. CDR3 bases: TGTGCCAGCAGTTACTCTGGGCAGCCCCGCCCCAATGAGCAGTTCTTC.

With respect to this clone: The junction does not match germline at one end; this may be a read error. The chain is built from TRBV27 and TRBJ2-7, with 9 bases that match TRBD1. Germline CDR1 MNHEY, CDR2 SMNVEV (reference sequence). The CDR3 contains 18 residues. This CDR3 reads CASSRILTGTGPSSEQYF. In nucleotides, the CDR3 is TGTGCCAGCAGCCGCATACTCACAGGGACAGGGCCGTCCTCCGAGCAGTACTTC.

The chain employs TRBV18 and TRBJ2-5, with 7 bases lining up with TRBD1. This CDR3 comprises 16 residues. Germline V gene data show CDR1 as KGHSH and CDR2 as LQKENI. V trimming: 2 bases; J trimming: 3 bases; junction bases outside the gene matches: 9. CDR3 nucleotide sequence: TGTGCCAGCTCACCAGCCACTGGGGACAGAAAAGAGACCCAGTACTTC. Translating it yields CASSPATGDRKETQYF.

The CDR3 reads CASSLTGPPGNTIYF. In DNA form, the CDR3 reads TGTGCCAGCTCCCTCACAGGGCCCCCTGGAAACACCATATATTTT. The V call is TRBV28, the J call TRBJ1-3; tentative D call: TRBD1 (6 bases). Germline V gives CDR1 MDHEN, CDR2 SYDVKM. V lost 8 bases to trimming and J lost 2 bases, with 16 bases between them. The CDR3 totals 15 residues.

J is TRBJ2-2 and V is TRBV27, with 9 bases identical to TRBD1. Germline values: CDR1 MNHEY, CDR2 SMNVEV (reference sequence). J was trimmed by 5 bases and V by 5 bases; bases with no gene match: 9. The CDR3 consists of 16 residues. The CDR3 spells CASSNLPGQGTGELFF. The CDR3 nucleotides read TGTGCCAGCAGTAACTTACCGGGACAGGGTACCGGGGAGCTGTTTTTT.

This clone was observed a handful of times. J is TRBJ2-7 and V is TRBV7-8; TRBD1 matches at 10 bases. Germline CDR1 reads SGHVS; CDR2 reads FQNEAQ. The J segment lost 4 bases and the V segment lost 5 bases, leaving 5 bases of the junction unmatched. The CDR3 runs 14 residues. In nucleotides, the CDR3 is TGTGCCAGCAGCATAGACAGGGGGCTTTACGAGCAGTACTTC. This codes for CASSIDRGLYEQYF.

V is TRBV10-3 and J is TRBJ1-5; D might be TRBD1 (5 bases). CDR3 length equals 17 residues. The V end lost 2 bases, the J end lost 3 bases, and 17 bases lay between the germline ends. Germline values: CDR1 ENHRY, CDR2 SYGVKD. The CDR3 region has the DNA TGTGCCATCAGTGAGAGGGACCGCGGGGCTATCAATCAGCCCCAGCATTTT. Translation: CAISERDRGAINQPQHF.

As regards this clone: The same CDR3 can be traced to other DNA sequences in this sample. V and J are TRBV5-1 and TRBJ1-5; D is unclear. This CDR3 region has 13 residues. Deletions cut 4 bases from V and 0 bases from J, with 5 bases between. From germline, CDR1 is SGHRS and CDR2 YFSETQ. CDR3 sequence: CASSRDSNQPQHF. The CDR3 bases are TGCGCCAGCAGCAGAGATAGCAATCAGCCCCAGCATTTT.

This sequence joins TRBV6-1 and TRBJ1-4; 8 bases line up with TRBD1. Germline V lookup: CDR1 MNHNS, CDR2 SASEGT. The CDR3 has 17 residues. Germline trimming cut 2 bases from V and 5 bases from J; bases unmatched to any gene: 10. CDR3 loop: CASSEPSNRGGNEKLFF. Here the CDR3 DNA reads TGTGCCAGCAGTGAACCTTCTAACAGGGGGGGAAATGAAAAACTGTTTTTT.

The V and J genes are TRBV19 and TRBJ2-7; 8 bases agree with TRBD1. Germline CDR1 reads LNHDA; CDR2 reads SQIVND (reference sequence). V gave up 4 bases and J gave up 3 bases; unmatched junction bases: 8. CDR3 length equals 15 residues. The CDR3 sequence is CASSTRQGQGYEQYF. CDR3 nucleotides: TGTGCCAGTAGTACTAGACAGGGGCAGGGCTACGAGCAGTACTTC.

This clone was observed once. The chain is built from TRBV6-5 and TRBJ2-7; maybe TRBD1 (6 bases). Deletions cut 6 bases from V and 2 bases from J, with 14 bases between. The V gene's germline CDR1 is MNHEY and CDR2 SVGAGI. CDR3 size: 14 residues. The CDR3 DNA follows: TGTGCCAGCAGCCTGCAGGGGAGTACCTACGAGCAGTACTTC. It codes for CASSLQGSTYEQYF.

The chain has TRBV28 and TRBJ2-5; TRBD2 is a possible D gene (6 bases). V shed 8 bases and J shed 8 bases, with 15 bases lying between them. Germline lookup yields CDR1 MDHEN and CDR2 SYDVKM. CDR3 length: 12 residues. The CDR3 region has the DNA TGTGCCAGCGGGAGGCCCCTCGGAACCCAGTACTTC. It encodes CASGRPLGTQYF.

The chain has TRBV7-9 and TRBJ2-7, with 8 bases fitting TRBD2. The J segment lost 2 bases and the V segment lost 3 bases, leaving 6 bases of the junction unmatched. There are 15 residues in the CDR3. Germline V CDR1 and CDR2: SEHNR, FQNEAQ (reference sequence). CDR3 in amino acids: CASSFTGRVAYEQYF. CDR3 DNA: TGTGCCAGCAGCTTTACCGGGAGGGTAGCCTACGAGCAGTACTTC.

The V call is TRBV13, the J call TRBJ2-3; D is perhaps TRBD2 (7 bases). CDR3 size: 16 residues. V was clipped by 4 bases and J by 5 bases, with 19 bases between them. CDR1 is PRHDT, CDR2 FYEKMQ, per germline (reference sequence). This CDR3 reads CASSSQGGGYIDTQYF. The DNA of the CDR3 is TGTGCCAGCAGCTCCCAAGGGGGGGGGTACATAGATACGCAGTATTTT.

The chain's CDR3 is CASSPRSLGGYGYTF. CDR3 sequence (DNA): TGTGCCAGCAGCCCCCGGTCCCTCGGCGGCTATGGCTACACCTTC. The chain has TRBV7-9 and TRBJ1-2, with D unresolved. Germline V lookup: CDR1 SEHNR, CDR2 FQNEAQ (reference sequence). V shed 5 bases and J shed 4 bases, with 17 bases lying between them. The CDR3 is 15 residues long.